The present entry profiles one T cell receptor (beta chain) with its context. Its target is not known. Compared with germline, one end of the junction differs, possibly owing to a read error. This sample was taken from a study of T cell repertoires in cytomegalovirus infection. Findings and limits, study-wide: HLA-C-restricted CMV clonotypes gave the most frequent clonotype in two of eight donors.

TCRdb reanalysed the reads using MiXCR and keeps one entry per CDR3 protein. The data show about half a million distinct CDR3 sequences, roughly 34% seen once. This clonotype originated in a human donor in good health (CMV status not recorded). Some clones in this sample may be carry-over from other donors' samples. The specimen comprised cultured PBMCs, sampled from culture after CMV antigen stimulation.

In DNA, the CDR3 is TGTGCCAGCAACCTAGAACAGGAACCCTACACTGAAGCTTTCTTT. Amino acids: CASNLEQEPYTEAFF. The rearrangement uses TRBV4-1 and TRBJ1-1; possible D gene TRBD1, 5 bases. Per the germline V gene, CDR1 is MGHRA and CDR2 is YSYEKL. The CDR3 sequence is 15 residues long.